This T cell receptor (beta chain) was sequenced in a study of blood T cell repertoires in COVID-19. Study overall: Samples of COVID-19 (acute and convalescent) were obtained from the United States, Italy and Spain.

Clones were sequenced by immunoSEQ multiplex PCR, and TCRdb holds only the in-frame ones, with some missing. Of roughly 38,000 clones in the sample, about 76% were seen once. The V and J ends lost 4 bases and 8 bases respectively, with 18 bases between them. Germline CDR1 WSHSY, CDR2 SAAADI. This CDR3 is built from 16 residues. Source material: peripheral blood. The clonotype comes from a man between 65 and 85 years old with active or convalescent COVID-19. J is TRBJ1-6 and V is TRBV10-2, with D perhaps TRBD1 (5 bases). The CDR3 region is CASSGGSSFIDSPLHF. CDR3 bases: TGCGCCAGCAGTGGGGGCAGCAGCTTTATTGATTCACCCCTCCACTTT.